The text below deals with one TCR beta chain. What antigen it recognizes has not been identified. No quality values exist for individual bases; no much larger clone is one base distant. Mismatch repair deficiency was established in every enrolled patient by polymerase chain reaction or immunohistochemistry. Three patients who responded to pembrolizumab therapy underwent TCR sequencing. The phase II trial prospectively evaluated PD-1 blockade with pembrolizumab in advanced mismatch repair-deficient cancers, independent of tissue of origin. Peripheral blood T cell samples were serially collected before and at multiple times after PD-1 blockade was started. The timing of each blood sample was reported as weeks after the first dose of pembrolizumab. The data originate from a study of PD-1 blockade in mismatch repair-deficient tumors (dated by TCRdb to 2016 to 2017). Background for the entire study: Between late 2013 and late 2016, the trial enrolled 86 consecutive patients with approximately 12 types of mismatch repair-deficient cancer, all of whom had received prior treatment and were progressing. Deep sequencing of TCR CDR3 regions was used to track tumor-associated T cell clones in peripheral blood of patients responding to PD-1 blockade. On the study overall, not on this receptor specifically: After pembrolizumab, tumor-resident clones, which were often undetectable in blood before treatment, expanded rapidly and then contracted, generally ahead of radiologic responses.

Libraries were made using the immunoSEQ multiplex PCR assay. The immuneACCESS repertoire file appears here via TCRdb, limited to in-frame rearrangements. These files lack a portion of the clones; in checked studies, under half of the deficit traces to unresolved V genes, and the cause of the others is not known. The sample data list about 68,000 clones, and around 73% of these were observed just once. Jointly, the top ten make up about 5% of the sample. The CDR3 has 16 amino acids, counting the end cysteine and phenylalanine. Only the CDR3 DNA stays, 48 bases, in frame from base 1. The germline V gene sets CDR1 to LGHNA and CDR2 to YSLEER. For this chain, trimming is 2 bases at the V end and 8 bases at the J end, and the number of junction bases without a gene match is 13.

The specimen was peripheral blood, collected 2 weeks after starting pembrolizumab. This chain joins TRBV4-3 to TRBJ1-2; TRBD1 lines up with 8 middle nucleotides. The clonotype originates from an adult with mismatch repair-deficient cancer. The CDR3 is CASSQLAGQALEGYTF. The sequence in DNA is TGCGCCAGCAGCCAACTGGCGGGACAGGCCCTCGAGGGCTACACCTTC.